This TCR beta chain was retrieved from a study of regulatory T cells in long-lasting Graves disease. The CDR3 has 14 amino acids. Germline CDR1 reads SGHRS; CDR2 reads YFSETQ. Germline trimming cut 0 bases from V and 6 bases from J; bases unmatched to any gene: 1. Study-level results: Persistent Graves' patients showed reduced TCR diversity versus newly diagnosed patients. Investigators studied peripheral blood only, not thyroid tissue. TRBV28 was favored in persistent disease, as were TRBJ1-2 and TRBJ2-5.

The sample holds many counts of this clonotype. The antigen is not known. Time point reported: persistent/refractory GD, antithyroid drugs over 5 years with positive TRAb. PBMC-derived RNA was used for the TCR library. The TCR beta library used iRepertoire HTBI primers with Arm-PCR amplification of CDR3. TCRdb redid the calling of the multiplex PCR reads with MiXCR, one entry per CDR3 protein. Among around 400,000 distinct CDR3 sequences listed, roughly 23% were seen once. The rearrangement joins TRBV5-1 to TRBJ1-5; 9 bases align to TRBD1. The specimen comprised peripheral blood mononuclear cells (PBMCs), sampled when the disease was refractory, from a patient treated with antithyroid drugs. The source of this sequence is a woman aged 40 to 49 with Graves disease. The CDR3 DNA is TGCGCCAGCAGCTTGGAGGGACAGGGTCAGCCCCAGCATTTT. It encodes CASSLEGQGQPQHF.